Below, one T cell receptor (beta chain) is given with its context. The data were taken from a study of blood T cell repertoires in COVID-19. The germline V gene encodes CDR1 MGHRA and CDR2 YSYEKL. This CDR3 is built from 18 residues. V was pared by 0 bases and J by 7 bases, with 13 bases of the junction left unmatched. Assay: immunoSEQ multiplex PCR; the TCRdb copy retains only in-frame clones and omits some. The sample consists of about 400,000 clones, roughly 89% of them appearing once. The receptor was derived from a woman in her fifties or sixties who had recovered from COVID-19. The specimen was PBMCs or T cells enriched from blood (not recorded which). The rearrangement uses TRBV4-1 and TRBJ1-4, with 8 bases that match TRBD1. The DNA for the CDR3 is TGCGCCAGCAGCCAAGACCCTACAAGACAGGGGTTCACTGAAAAACTGTTTTTT. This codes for CASSQDPTRQGFTEKLFF.